A single TCR beta chain is shown here with its context. These data come from a study of blood T cell repertoires in COVID-19. Trimming left V 10 bases short and J 4 bases short, with 10 bases between. Looked up from germline, CDR1 is MNHEY and CDR2 is SMNVEV (reference sequence). CDR3 length: 11 residues. The protocol was immunoSEQ multiplex PCR, while the TCRdb copy is restricted to in-frame clones and leaves out a portion. The data hold fewer than 200,000 clones, with around four fifths observed a single time. The chain couples TRBV27 to TRBJ2-5; D is possibly TRBD1 (6 bases). The material sequenced was PBMCs or T cells enriched from blood (not recorded which). This sequence was found in a woman between 45 and 65 years old who had recovered from COVID-19. The CDR3 DNA reads as TGTGCCACCCTCAGGGGAGAGACCCAGTACTTC. Protein: CATLRGETQYF.